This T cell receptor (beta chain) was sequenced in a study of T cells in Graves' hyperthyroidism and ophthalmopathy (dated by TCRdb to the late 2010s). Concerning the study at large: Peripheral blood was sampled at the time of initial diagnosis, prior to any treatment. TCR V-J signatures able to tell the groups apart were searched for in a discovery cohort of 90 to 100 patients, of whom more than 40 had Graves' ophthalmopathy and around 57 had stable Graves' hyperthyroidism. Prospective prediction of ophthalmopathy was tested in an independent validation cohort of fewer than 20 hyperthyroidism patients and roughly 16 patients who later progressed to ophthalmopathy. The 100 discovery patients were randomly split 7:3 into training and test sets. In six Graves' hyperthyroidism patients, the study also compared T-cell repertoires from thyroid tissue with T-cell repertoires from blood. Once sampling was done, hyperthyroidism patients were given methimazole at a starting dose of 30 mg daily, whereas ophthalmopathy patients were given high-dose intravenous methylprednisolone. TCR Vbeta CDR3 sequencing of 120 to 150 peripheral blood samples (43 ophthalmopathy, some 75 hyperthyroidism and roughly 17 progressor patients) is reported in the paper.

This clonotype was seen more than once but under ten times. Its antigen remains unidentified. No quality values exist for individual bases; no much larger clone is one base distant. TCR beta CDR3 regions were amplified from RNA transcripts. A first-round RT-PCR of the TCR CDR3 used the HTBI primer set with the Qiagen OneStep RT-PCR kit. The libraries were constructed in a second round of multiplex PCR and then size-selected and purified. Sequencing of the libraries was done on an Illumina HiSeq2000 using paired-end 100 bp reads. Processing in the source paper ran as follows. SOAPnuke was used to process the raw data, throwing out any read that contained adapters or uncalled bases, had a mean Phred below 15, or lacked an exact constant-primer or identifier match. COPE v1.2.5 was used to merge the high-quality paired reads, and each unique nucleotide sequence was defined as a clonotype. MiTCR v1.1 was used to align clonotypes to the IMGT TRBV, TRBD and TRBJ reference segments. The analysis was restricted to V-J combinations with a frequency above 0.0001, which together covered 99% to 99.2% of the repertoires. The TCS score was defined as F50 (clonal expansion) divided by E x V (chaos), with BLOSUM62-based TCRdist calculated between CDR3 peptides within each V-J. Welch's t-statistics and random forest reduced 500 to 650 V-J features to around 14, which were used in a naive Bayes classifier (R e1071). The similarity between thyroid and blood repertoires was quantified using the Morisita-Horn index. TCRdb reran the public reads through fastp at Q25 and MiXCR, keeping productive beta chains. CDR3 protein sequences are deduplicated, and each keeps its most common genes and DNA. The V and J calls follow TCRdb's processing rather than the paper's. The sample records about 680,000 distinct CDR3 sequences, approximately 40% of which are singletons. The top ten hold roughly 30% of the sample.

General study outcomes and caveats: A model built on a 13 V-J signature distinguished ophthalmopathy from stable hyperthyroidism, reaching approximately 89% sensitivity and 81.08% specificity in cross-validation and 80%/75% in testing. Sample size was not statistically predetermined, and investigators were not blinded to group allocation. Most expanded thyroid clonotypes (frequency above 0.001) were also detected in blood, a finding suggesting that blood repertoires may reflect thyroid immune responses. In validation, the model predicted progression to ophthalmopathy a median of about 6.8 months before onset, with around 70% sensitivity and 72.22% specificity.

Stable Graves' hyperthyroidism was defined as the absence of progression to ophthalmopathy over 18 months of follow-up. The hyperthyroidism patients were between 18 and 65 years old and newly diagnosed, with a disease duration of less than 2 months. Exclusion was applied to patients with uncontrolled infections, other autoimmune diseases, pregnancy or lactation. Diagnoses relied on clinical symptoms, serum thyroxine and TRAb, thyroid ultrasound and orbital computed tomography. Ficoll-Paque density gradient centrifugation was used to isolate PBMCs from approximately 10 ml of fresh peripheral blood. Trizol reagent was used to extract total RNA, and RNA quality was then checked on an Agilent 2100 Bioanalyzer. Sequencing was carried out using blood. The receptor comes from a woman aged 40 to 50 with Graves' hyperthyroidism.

CDR3 protein: CASSLKGYGYTF. The nucleotide sequence is TGTGCCAGCAGTTTAAAGGGGTATGGCTACACCTTC. The chain is assembled from TRBV28 and TRBJ1-2; the D segment could be TRBD1, given 5 matching bases. From its cysteine to its phenylalanine, the CDR3 spans 12 amino acids. The only DNA kept is the CDR3, 36 bases in frame from the first base. At the junction V is shortened by 2 bases and J by 5 bases, with 6 bases in between. CDR1 and CDR2 (MDHEN, SYDVKM) derive from the germline V gene.